This TCR beta chain came from a study of cytomegalovirus exposure and HLA in healthy donors. Primers included in the PCR were 60 Vbeta and 13 Jbeta primers. Method: immunoSEQ multiplex PCR; TCRdb's copy keeps in-frame clones and lacks some. The table includes about 210,000 clones, about 80% detected once. CDR3 length: 12 amino acids. The V segment lost 10 bases and the J segment 5 bases; nucleotides outside the gene matches: 4. CDR1 and CDR2 (germline): MDHEN, SYDVKM. The V gene is TRBV28, the J gene TRBJ2-1; 8 nucleotides match TRBD1. The sample consisted of PBMCs. The TCR was taken from a man aged 40-49 years in good health and CMV-seropositive. The CDR3 DNA sequence: TGTGCCATCAGGGGGCAGGACAATGAGCAGTTCTTC. It specifies CAIRGQDNEQFF.